These 17 T cell receptor beta chains share one sample of origin, sequenced in a study of T cells after yellow fever vaccination (dated by TCRdb to between 2018 and 2021). Receptor amplification or capture employed 5' RACE. TCRdb names Illumina HiSeq 2500 as the instrument used. The public reads were quality trimmed at Q25 with fastp and then assembled into clones with MiXCR by TCRdb, keeping productive beta chains. All rows with the same CDR3 protein become a single entry with the most common DNA and genes. The sample yields 100,000 to 150,000 distinct CDR3 sequences; more than 6.5% were counted once. The top ten hold around 2.3% of the sample. This specimen's treatment or condition label, interpreted: live attenuated yellow fever vaccine strain. The material sequenced was CD4+ T cells sorted from PBMCs, taken 9 to 10 days after the first yellow fever vaccination. The receptors shown here come from a man aged 18 to 30 who received the YFV17D yellow fever vaccine.

The gene calls are TRBV19 and TRBJ1-1; D is uncertain. The CDR3 has 13 amino acids. Germline V gene sequence: CDR1 LNHDA, CDR2 SQIVND (reference sequence). V was pared by 4 bases and J by 2 bases, with 8 bases between. The CDR3 bases are TGTGCCAGTAGTAAGCGGGAAAACACTGAAGCTTTCTTT. This gives the protein CASSKRENTEAFF.

This clonotype was detected many times. The chain is built from TRBV7-2 and TRBJ1-5, with D unclear. Trimming took off 1 base at V and 1 base at J, with 8 bases between the two ends. CDR3 length equals 15 residues. Germline CDR1 reads SGHTA; CDR2 reads FQGNSA. The CDR3 DNA follows: TGTGCCAGCAGCTTAGGGGCAGAAAGCAATCAGCCCCAGCATTTT. As protein: CASSLGAESNQPQHF.

This clonotype was counted at least ten times. The rearrangement joins TRBV5-1 to TRBJ2-2; D unclear. The CDR3 is 14 residues long. Germline-derived CDR1 and CDR2 are SGHRS and YFSETQ. V was shortened by 0 bases and J by 7 bases, with 10 bases between the two germline ends. The CDR3 nucleotides read TGCGCCAGCAGCTTGGGTGCCTCCTACGGGGAGCTGTTTTTT. Translating it yields CASSLGASYGELFF.

This chain connects TRBV11-3 to TRBJ2-2; 7 bases map to TRBD2. The trim removed 5 bases at V and 4 bases at J, leaving 7 bases unmatched. CDR3 length: 15 residues. CDR1 and CDR2 (germline): SGHNT, YENEEA. CDR3 region: CASSSRGGGTGELFF. The CDR3 bases are TGTGCCAGCAGCAGCCGGGGCGGGGGCACCGGGGAGCTGTTTTTT.

Ten or more counts support this clonotype. This rearrangement joins TRBV20-1 to TRBJ2-7; D is unclear. Between the trimmed V and J ends, which lost 1 base and 3 bases, there was a span of 7 bases. Germline lookup yields CDR1 DFQATT and CDR2 SNEGSKA (reference sequence). The CDR3 contains 12 residues. CDR3 DNA: TGCAGTGCTAGAGGTCGGATCTACGAGCAGTACTTC. As protein: CSARGRIYEQYF.

This clonotype was counted ten times or more. The V gene is TRBV12-3 or TRBV12-4, the J gene TRBJ2-5; TRBD1 agrees at 8 bases. The trim removed 3 bases at V and 4 bases at J, leaving 1 base unmatched. The CDR3 is 13 amino acids. CDR3 residues: CASSLTGVETQYF. The DNA of the CDR3 is TGTGCCAGCAGTTTGACAGGGGTAGAGACCCAGTACTTC.

This clonotype was seen many times. J is TRBJ2-2 and V is TRBV7-8; D is tentatively TRBD1 or TRBD2 (6 bases each). V lost 5 bases and J 6 bases, leaving 19 bases between the germline ends. The CDR3 totals 16 residues. Germline-derived CDR1 and CDR2 are SGHVS and FQNEAQ. CDR3 sequence: CASSQIGGGVSGELFF. In nucleotides, the CDR3 is TGTGCCAGCAGCCAAATAGGGGGAGGCGTCTCCGGGGAGCTGTTTTTT. The whole variable domain, filled in from reference TRBV7-8 and TRBJ2-2, reads GAGVSQSPRYKVAKRGQDVALRCDPISGHVSLFWYQQALGQGPEFLTYFQNEAQLDKSGLPSDRFFAERPEGSVSTLKIQRTQQEDSAVYLCASSQIGGGVSGELFFGEGSRLTVL.

This clonotype showed up many times. The V and J genes are TRBV6-5 and TRBJ1-1; 7 bases are shared with TRBD1. V shed 6 bases and J 3 bases; nucleotides not matched to a gene: 13. Germline CDR1 reads MNHEY; CDR2 reads SVGAGI. There are 16 residues in the CDR3. For the CDR3, the DNA is TGTGCCAGCAGCCGTCGACAGGGAGGGAGGGACACTGAAGCTTTCTTT. This encodes CASSRRQGGRDTEAFF.

The sample holds many counts of this clonotype. The chain couples TRBV6-1 to TRBJ2-3, with 10 bases lining up with TRBD1. Germline V lookup: CDR1 MNHNS, CDR2 SASEGT. This CDR3 spans 15 amino acids. J gave up 1 base and V 6 bases, and 4 bases lay outside the gene matches. The CDR3 spells CASREGTGGTDTQYF. The CDR3, as DNA: TGTGCCAGCAGGGAGGGGACAGGGGGCACAGATACGCAGTATTTT.

Only a few counts were recorded for this clonotype. The V call is TRBV6-1, the J call TRBJ1-6; D uncertain. This CDR3 contains 14 residues. The V end lost 6 bases, the J end lost 6 bases, and 12 bases lay between the germline ends. Germline loops: CDR1 MNHNS, CDR2 SASEGT. CDR3 protein: CASRPDGANSPLHF. The CDR3 DNA reads as TGTGCCAGCAGGCCGGACGGAGCTAATTCACCCCTCCACTTT.

The chain has TRBV29-1 and TRBJ2-3, with D possibly matching TRBD1 (6 bases). The CDR3 extends over 12 amino acids. V was shortened by 7 bases and J by 1 base, with 9 bases between the two germline ends. The germline V gene encodes CDR1 SQVTM and CDR2 ANQGSEA. CDR3 residues: CSAHRGTDTQYF. CDR3 DNA: TGCAGCGCGCACAGGGGCACAGATACGCAGTATTTT.

This clonotype was counted at least ten times. V usage is TRBV7-9 and J usage is TRBJ2-1, with no clear D. Germline CDR1 SEHNR, CDR2 FQNEAQ (reference sequence). The ends were cut back, 5 bases at V and 4 bases at J, with 9 bases in the middle. The CDR3 loop spans 13 amino acids. CDR3 DNA: TGTGCCAGCAGCGGTGGACCATACAATGAGCAGTTCTTC. It encodes CASSGGPYNEQFF.

In its sample, this clonotype was seen many times. The rearrangement links TRBV12-3 or TRBV12-4 to TRBJ2-3; 9 bases match TRBD1. Unmatched junction bases numbered 7, after V lost 6 bases and J lost 6 bases. The CDR3 has 14 residues. This CDR3 reads CASSRDRESDTQYF. DNA of the CDR3: TGTGCCAGCAGCCGGGACAGGGAATCCGATACGCAGTATTTT.

This clonotype came up many times. The chain joins TRBV12-3 or TRBV12-4 to TRBJ1-3, with no clear D. This CDR3 has 14 amino acids. Trimming removed 6 bases at V and 2 bases at J, with 11 bases between. Written as DNA, the CDR3 is TGTGCCAGCAGCGCAATGGGTGCTGGAAACACCATATATTTT. Translation gives CASSAMGAGNTIYF.

This clonotype was found many times. The gene calls are TRBV29-1 and TRBJ2-3; D perhaps matches TRBD2 (6 bases). CDR1 is SQVTM and CDR2 is ANQGSEA in the germline V gene. The V end lost 4 bases, the J end lost 2 bases, and 10 bases lay between the germline ends. This CDR3 is built from 13 residues. The CDR3: CSVVGGATDTQYF. The CDR3 coding sequence is TGCAGCGTTGTTGGCGGGGCCACAGATACGCAGTATTTT.

This clonotype was seen ten or more times. V usage is TRBV4-1 and J usage is TRBJ1-1; 9 nucleotides agree with TRBD1. V shed 0 bases, J shed 5 bases, and the junction held 7 bases outside the gene matches. The germline gives CDR1 MGHRA, CDR2 YSYEKL. The CDR3 covers 16 residues. The CDR3 reads CASSQDQGQGRTEAFF. The CDR3 nucleotides read TGCGCCAGCAGCCAAGATCAGGGACAGGGCAGGACTGAAGCTTTCTTT.

This clonotype has at least ten counts. The rearrangement joins TRBV7-2 to TRBJ2-3; D might be TRBD2 (5 bases). V lost 5 bases and J lost 1, with 13 bases in between. Per the germline V gene, CDR1 is SGHTA and CDR2 is FQGNSA. The CDR3 has 15 residues. The CDR3 reads CASSPIVGGTDTQYF. The CDR3 nucleotides read TGTGCCAGCAGCCCGATAGTCGGGGGCACAGATACGCAGTATTTT.